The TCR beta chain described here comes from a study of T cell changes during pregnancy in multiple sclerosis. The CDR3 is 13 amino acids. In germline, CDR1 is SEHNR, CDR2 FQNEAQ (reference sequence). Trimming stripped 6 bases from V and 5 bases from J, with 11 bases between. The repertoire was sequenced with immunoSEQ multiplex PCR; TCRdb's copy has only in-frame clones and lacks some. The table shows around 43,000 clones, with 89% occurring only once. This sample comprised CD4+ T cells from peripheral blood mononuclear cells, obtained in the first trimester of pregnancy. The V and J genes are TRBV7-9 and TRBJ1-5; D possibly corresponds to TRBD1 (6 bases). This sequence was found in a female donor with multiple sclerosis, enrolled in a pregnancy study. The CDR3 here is CASRDSADQPQHF. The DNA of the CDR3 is TGTGCCAGCAGGGACAGCGCAGATCAGCCCCAGCATTTT.